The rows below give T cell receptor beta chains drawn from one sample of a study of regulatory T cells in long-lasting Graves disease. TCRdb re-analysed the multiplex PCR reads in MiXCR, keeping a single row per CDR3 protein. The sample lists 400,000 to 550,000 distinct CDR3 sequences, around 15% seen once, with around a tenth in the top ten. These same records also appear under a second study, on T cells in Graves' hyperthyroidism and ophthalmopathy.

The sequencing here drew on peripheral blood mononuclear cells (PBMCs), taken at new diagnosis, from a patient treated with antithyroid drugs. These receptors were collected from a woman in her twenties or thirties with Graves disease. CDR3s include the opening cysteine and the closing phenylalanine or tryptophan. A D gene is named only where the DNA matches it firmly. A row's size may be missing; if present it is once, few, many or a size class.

CDR3 DNA: TGTGCCAGCAGCCGGTCCCTGCCCAAGCAGCATTTT
CDR3 protein: CASSRSLPKQHF
D gene: NA
V gene: TRBV12-3/TRBV12-4
J gene: TRBJ1-5
clone size: few

CDR3 DNA: TGTGCCAGCAGCTTAGGAGCCCCCGGGCAGTTCTTC
CDR3 protein: CASSLGAPGQFF
D gene: NA
V gene: TRBV11-2
J gene: TRBJ2-1
clone size: many

CDR3 DNA: TGCGCCAGCAGTGAGGGGATCGGGAACTCCTACGAGCAGTACTTC
CDR3 protein: CASSEGIGNSYEQYF
D gene: NA
V gene: TRBV10-1
J gene: TRBJ2-7
clone size: NA

CDR3 DNA: TGCAGTGCTAGAGATAGGGTAGCCGGGAGGGCGCGCGAGCAGTACTTC
CDR3 protein: CSARDRVAGRAREQYF
D gene: TRBD2
V gene: TRBV20-1
J gene: TRBJ2-7
clone size: few

CDR3 DNA: TGTGCCAGCAGCTTTGACAGCCCTGAAGCTTTCTTT
CDR3 protein: CASSFDSPEAFF
D gene: NA
V gene: TRBV7-2
J gene: TRBJ1-1
clone size: many

CDR3 DNA: TGTGCCAGCAGTTCCCACAGGGGAGTCGGCTATGGCTACACCTTC
CDR3 protein: CASSSHRGVGYGYTF
D gene: TRBD1
V gene: TRBV6-5
J gene: TRBJ1-2
clone size: many

CDR3 DNA: TGCAGCGTTGAAGGAATGGGGGCGGCCTACAATGAGCAGTTCTTC
CDR3 protein: CSVEGMGAAYNEQFF
D gene: NA
V gene: TRBV29-1
J gene: TRBJ2-1
clone size: NA

CDR3 DNA: TGCGCCAGCAGCTCCGGGACAGATACCGGGGAGCTGTTTTTT
CDR3 protein: CASSSGTDTGELFF
D gene: TRBD1
V gene: TRBV7-9
J gene: TRBJ2-2
clone size: many

CDR3 DNA: TGTGCCAGCAGCTTACTTCTCGGACAGCGAGACAACACCATATATTTT
CDR3 protein: CASSLLLGQRDNTIYF
D gene: NA
V gene: TRBV7-6
J gene: TRBJ1-3
clone size: few

CDR3 DNA: TGTGCCTCAACGGAACAGGGCTTGTCCGAGCAGTACTTC
CDR3 protein: CASTEQGLSEQYF
D gene: NA
V gene: TRBV6-8
J gene: TRBJ2-7
clone size: NA